The present T cell receptor (beta chain) was sequenced within a study of blood T cell repertoires in COVID-19. As for the study in general: The cDNA or gDNA used as material had been derived from T cells, B-cell-depleted T cells, or PBMCs.

Clones were read by immunoSEQ multiplex PCR, and TCRdb kept only the in-frame ones, dropping some. The data hold approximately 380,000 clones, with 80% to 95% observed a single time. In its sample, this clone was seen once. Deletions cut 3 bases from V and 2 bases from J, with 10 bases between. The CDR3 spans 15 residues. Germline-derived CDR1 and CDR2 are KGHDR and SFDVKD. Input material: PBMCs or T cells enriched from blood (not recorded which). The genes are TRBV24-1 and TRBJ1-5; a weak D match, TRBD1 (6 bases). The receptor was isolated from a woman aged 40-49 years who had been exposed to COVID-19. CDR3 bases: TGTGCCACCAGTGATGGGACAACGGGCAATCAGCCCCAGCATTTT. This gives the protein CATSDGTTGNQPQHF.